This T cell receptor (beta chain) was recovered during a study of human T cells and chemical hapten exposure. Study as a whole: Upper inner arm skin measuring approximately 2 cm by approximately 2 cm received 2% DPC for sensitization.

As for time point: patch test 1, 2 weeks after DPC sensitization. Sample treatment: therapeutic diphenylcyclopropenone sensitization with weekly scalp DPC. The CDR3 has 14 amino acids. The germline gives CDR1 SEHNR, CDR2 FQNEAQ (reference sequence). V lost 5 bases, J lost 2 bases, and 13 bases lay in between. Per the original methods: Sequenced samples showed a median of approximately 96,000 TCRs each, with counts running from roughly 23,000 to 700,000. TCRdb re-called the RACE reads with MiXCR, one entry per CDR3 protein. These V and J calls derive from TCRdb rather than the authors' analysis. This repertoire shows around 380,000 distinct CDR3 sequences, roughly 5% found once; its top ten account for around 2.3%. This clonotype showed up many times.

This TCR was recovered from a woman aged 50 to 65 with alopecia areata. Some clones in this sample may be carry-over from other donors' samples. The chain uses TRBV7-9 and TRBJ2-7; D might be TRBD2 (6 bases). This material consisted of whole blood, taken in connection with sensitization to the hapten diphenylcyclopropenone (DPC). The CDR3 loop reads CASSPGSRPYEQYF. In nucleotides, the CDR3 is TGTGCCAGCAGCCCCGGGAGTCGGCCCTACGAGCAGTACTTC.